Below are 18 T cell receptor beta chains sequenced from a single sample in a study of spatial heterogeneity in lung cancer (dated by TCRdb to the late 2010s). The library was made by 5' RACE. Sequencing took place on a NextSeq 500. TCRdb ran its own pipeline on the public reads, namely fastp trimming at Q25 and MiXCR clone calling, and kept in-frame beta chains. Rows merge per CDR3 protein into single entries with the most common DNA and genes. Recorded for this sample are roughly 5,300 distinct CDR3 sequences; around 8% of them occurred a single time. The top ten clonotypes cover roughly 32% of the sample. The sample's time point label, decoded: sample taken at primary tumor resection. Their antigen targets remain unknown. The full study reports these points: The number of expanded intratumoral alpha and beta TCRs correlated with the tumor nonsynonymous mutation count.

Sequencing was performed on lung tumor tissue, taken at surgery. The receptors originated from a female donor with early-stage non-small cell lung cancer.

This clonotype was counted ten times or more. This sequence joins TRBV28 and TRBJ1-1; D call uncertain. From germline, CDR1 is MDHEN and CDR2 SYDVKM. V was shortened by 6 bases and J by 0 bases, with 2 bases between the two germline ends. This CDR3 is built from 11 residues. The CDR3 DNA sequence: TGTGCCAGCAGGGTGAACACTGAAGCTTTCTTT. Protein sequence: CASRVNTEAFF.

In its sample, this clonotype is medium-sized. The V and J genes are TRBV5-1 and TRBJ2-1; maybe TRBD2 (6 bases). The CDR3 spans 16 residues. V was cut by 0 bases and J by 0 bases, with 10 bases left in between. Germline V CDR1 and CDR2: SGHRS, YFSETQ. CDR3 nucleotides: TGCGCCAGCAGCTTGGATGCGGGGCTCTCCTACAATGAGCAGTTCTTC. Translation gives CASSLDAGLSYNEQFF.

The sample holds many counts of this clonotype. In DNA, the CDR3 is TGCAGTCTAAGAAGGAACACTGAAGCTTTCTTT. Its protein is CSLRRNTEAFF. The genes are TRBV20-1 and TRBJ1-1, with D unresolved. Germline lookup yields CDR1 DFQATT and CDR2 SNEGSKA (reference sequence). Trimming removed 8 bases from V and 1 base from J, with 8 bases in between. This CDR3 is 11 amino acids long.

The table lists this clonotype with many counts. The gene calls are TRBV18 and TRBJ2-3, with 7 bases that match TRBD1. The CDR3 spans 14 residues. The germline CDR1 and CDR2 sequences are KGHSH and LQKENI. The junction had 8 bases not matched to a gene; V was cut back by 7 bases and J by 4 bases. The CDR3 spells CASLRQGIADTQYF. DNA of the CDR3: TGTGCCAGCTTACGACAGGGTATCGCAGATACGCAGTATTTT.

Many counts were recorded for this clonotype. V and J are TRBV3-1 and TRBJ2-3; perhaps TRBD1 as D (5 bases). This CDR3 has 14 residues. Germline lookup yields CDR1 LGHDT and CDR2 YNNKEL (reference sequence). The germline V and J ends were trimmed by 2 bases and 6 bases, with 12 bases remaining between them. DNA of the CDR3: TGTGCCAGCAGCCAACAGGGCCCCGGGGATACGCAGTATTTT. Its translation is CASSQQGPGDTQYF.

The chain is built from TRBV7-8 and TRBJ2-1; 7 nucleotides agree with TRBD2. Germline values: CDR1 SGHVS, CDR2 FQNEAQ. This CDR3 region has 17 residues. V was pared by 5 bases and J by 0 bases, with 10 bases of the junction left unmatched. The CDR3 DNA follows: TGTGCCAGCAGCCCAAAGTGGGGGGGGAGCTCCTACAATGAGCAGTTCTTC. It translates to CASSPKWGGSSYNEQFF.

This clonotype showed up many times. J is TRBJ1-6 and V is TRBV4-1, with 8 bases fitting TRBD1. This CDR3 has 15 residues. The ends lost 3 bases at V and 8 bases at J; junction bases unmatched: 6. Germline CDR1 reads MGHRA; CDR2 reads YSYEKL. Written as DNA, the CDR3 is TGCGCCAGCAGCCATGCGGACAGGGTCGATTCACCCCTCCACTTT. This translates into CASSHADRVDSPLHF.

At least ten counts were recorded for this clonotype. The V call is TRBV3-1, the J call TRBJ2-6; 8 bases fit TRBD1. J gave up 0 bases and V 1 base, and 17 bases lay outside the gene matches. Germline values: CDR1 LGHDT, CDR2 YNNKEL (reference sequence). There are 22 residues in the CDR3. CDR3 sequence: CASSQVPINRGVVRSGANVLTF. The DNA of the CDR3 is TGTGCCAGCAGCCAAGTTCCTATAAACAGGGGGGTCGTTCGCTCTGGGGCCAACGTCCTGACTTTC.

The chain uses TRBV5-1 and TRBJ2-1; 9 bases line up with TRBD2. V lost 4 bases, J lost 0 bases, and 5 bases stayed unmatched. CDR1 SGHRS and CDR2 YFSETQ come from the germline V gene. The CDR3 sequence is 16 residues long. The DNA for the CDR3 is TGCGCCAGCAGCGCGGGGGGGGCGAGCTCCTACAATGAGCAGTTCTTC. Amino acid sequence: CASSAGGASSYNEQFF.

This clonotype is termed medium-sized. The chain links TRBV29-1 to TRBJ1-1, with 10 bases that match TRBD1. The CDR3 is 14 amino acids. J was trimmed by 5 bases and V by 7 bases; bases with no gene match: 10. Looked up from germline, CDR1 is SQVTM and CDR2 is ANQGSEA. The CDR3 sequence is CSALTGGAGTEAFF. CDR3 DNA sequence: TGCAGCGCTCTGACAGGGGGCGCAGGAACTGAAGCTTTCTTT.

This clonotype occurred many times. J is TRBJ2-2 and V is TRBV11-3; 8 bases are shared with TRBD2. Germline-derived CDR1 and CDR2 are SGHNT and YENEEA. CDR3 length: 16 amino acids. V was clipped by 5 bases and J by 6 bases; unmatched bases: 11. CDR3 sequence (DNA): TGTGCCAGCAGCCTAAAGGGGACTAGTTTCGCCGGGGAGCTGTTTTTT. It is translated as CASSLKGTSFAGELFF.

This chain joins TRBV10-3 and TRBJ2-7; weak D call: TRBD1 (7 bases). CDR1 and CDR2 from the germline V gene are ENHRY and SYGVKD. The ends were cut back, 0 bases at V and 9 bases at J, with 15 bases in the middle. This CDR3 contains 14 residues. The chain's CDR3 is CAISESRGQQGQYF. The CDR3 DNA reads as TGTGCCATCAGTGAGTCGCGGGGACAGCAGGGGCAGTACTTC.

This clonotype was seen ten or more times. The CDR3 region is CASSVAGGGLAGLGSYNEQFF. The CDR3 DNA is TGTGCCAGCAGCGTAGCTGGAGGGGGACTAGCGGGGCTTGGCTCCTACAATGAGCAGTTCTTC. The chain has TRBV9 and TRBJ2-1; 13 bases line up with TRBD2. The junction had 12 bases not matched to a gene; V was cut back by 0 bases and J by 0 bases. This CDR3 comprises 21 residues. Germline assignment: CDR1 SGDLS and CDR2 YYNGEE.

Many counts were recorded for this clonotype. The CDR3 DNA follows: TGCGCCAGCGCCCGAGGGCGTGGGGAGACCCAGTACTTC. Its protein is CASARGRGETQYF. V is TRBV5-1 and J is TRBJ2-5; tentatively, D is TRBD2 (5 bases). The V and J ends lost 7 bases and 5 bases respectively, with 15 bases between them. Germline V gives CDR1 SGHRS, CDR2 YFSETQ. CDR3 length: 13 amino acids.

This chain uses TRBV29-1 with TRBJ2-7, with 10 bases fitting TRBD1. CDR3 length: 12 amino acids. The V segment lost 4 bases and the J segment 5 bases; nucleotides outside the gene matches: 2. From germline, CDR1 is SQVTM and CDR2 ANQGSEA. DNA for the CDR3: TGCAGCGTTGGGGACAGGGGACACGAGCAGTACTTC. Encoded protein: CSVGDRGHEQYF.

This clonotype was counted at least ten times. The CDR3 loop is CASHTQDPPLYEQYF. The DNA for the CDR3 is TGTGCCAGCCACACGCAGGATCCCCCTCTCTACGAGCAGTACTTC. The rearrangement links TRBV28 to TRBJ2-7; D remains ambiguous. Germline V gene data show CDR1 as MDHEN and CDR2 as SYDVKM. The length of the CDR3 is 15 residues. Trimming removed 8 bases from V and 3 bases from J, with 20 bases in between.

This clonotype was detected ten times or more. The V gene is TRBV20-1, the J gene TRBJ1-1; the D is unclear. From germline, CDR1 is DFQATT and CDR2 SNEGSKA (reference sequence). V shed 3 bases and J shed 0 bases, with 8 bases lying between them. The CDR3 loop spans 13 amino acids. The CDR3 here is CSASTDMNTEAFF. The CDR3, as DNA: TGCAGTGCTAGCACAGACATGAACACTGAAGCTTTCTTT.

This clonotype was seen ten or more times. In nucleotides, the CDR3 is TGTGCCAGCTCACAGGGTCAGGCTGAAGCTTTCTTT. This sequence encodes CASSQGQAEAFF. The chain is built from TRBV18 and TRBJ1-1; no firm D call. Trimming pared 4 bases from V and 6 bases from J, leaving 9 bases between. There are 12 residues in the CDR3. Germline values: CDR1 KGHSH, CDR2 LQKENI.